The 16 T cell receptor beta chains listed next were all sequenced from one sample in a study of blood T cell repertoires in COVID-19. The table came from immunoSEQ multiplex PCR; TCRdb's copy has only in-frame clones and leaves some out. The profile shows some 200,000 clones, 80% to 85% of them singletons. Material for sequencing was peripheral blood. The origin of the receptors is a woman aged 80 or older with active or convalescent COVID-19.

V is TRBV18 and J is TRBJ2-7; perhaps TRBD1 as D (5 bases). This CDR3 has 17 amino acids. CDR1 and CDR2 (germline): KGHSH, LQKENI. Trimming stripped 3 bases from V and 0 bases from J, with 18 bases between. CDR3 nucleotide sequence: TGTGCCAGCTCACCTATGCGCGTAGTGGGGCCCTCCTACGAGCAGTACTTC. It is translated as CASSPMRVVGPSYEQYF.

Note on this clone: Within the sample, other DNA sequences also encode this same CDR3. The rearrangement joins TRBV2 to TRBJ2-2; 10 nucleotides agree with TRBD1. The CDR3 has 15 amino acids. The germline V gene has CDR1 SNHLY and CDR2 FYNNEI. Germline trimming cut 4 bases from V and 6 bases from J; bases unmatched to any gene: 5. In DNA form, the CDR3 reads TGTGCCAGCAGTGGGTCGACAGGGGGCTCCGGGGAGCTGTTTTTT. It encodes CASSGSTGGSGELFF. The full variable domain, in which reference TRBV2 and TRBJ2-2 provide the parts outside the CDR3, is EPEVTQTPSHQVTQMGQEVILRCVPISNHLYFYWYRQILGQKVEFLVSFYNNEISEKSEIFDDQFSVERPDGSNFTLKIRSTKLEDSAMYFCASSGSTGGSGELFFGEGSRLTVL.

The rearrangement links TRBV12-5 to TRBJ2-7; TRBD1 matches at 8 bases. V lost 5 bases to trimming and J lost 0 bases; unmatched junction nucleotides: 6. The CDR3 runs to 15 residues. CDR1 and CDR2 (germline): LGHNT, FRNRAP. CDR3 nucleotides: TGTGCTAGTGGTATACAGGGGGTTAACTCCTACGAGCAGTACTTC. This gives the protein CASGIQGVNSYEQYF.

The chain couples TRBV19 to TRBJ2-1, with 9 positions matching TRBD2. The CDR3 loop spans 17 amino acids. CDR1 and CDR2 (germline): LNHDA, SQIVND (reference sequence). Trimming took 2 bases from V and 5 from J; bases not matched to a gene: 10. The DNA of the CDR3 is TGTGCCAGTAGTATACGTATCGGACTAGCGAGCAACAATGAGCAGTTCTTC. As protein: CASSIRIGLASNNEQFF.

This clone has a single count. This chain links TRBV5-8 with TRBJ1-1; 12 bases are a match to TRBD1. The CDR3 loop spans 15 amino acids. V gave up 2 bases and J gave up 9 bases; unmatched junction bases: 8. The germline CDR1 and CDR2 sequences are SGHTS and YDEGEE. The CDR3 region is CASSFGKGQGAKAFF. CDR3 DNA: TGTGCCAGCAGCTTTGGGAAGGGACAGGGGGCCAAAGCTTTCTTT.

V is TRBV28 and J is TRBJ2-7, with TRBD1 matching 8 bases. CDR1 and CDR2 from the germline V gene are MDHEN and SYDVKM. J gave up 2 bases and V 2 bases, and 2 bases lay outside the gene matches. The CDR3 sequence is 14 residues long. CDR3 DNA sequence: TGTGCCAGCAGTTTACCCAGGGGGCCCTACGAGCAGTACTTC. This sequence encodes CASSLPRGPYEQYF.

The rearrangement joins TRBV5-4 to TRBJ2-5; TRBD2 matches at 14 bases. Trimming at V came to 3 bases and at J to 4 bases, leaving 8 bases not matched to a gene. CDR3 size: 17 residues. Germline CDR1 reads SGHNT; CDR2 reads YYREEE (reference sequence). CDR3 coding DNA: TGTGCCAGCAGCTCGACTAGCGGGGGGGCTGTCGGAGAGACCCAGTACTTC. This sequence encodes CASSSTSGGAVGETQYF.

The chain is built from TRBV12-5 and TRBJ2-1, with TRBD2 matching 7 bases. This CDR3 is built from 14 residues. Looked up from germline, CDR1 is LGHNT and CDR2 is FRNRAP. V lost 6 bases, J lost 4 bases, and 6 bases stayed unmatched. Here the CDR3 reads CASGPSSGYNEQFF. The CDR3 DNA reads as TGTGCTAGTGGACCTTCTAGCGGTTACAATGAGCAGTTCTTC.

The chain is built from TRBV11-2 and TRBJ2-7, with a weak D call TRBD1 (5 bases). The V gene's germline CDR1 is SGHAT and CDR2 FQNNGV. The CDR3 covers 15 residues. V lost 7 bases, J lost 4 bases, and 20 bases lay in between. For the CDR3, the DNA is TGTGCCAGCACCCGGGCGGACACTCCCCCGTACGAGCAGTACTTC. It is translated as CASTRADTPPYEQYF.

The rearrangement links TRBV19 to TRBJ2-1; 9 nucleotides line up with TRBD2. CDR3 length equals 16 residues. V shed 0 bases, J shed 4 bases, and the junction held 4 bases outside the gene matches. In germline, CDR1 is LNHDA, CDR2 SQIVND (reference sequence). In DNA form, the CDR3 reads TGTGCCAGTAGTATAGACCTAGCGGGGCCTTACAATGAGCAGTTCTTC. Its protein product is CASSIDLAGPYNEQFF.

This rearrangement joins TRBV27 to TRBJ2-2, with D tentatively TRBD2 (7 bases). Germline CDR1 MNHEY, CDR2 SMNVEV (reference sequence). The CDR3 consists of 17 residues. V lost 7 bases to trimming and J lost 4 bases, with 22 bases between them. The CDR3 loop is CASNTLARGAGTGELFF. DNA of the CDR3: TGTGCCAGCAACACACTAGCCCGGGGGGCCGGCACCGGGGAGCTGTTTTTT.

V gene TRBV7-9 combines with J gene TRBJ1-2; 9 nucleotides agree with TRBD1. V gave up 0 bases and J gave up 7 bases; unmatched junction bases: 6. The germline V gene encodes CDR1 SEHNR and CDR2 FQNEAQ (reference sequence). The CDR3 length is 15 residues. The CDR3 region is CASSLAATGGIGYTF. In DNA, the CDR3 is TGTGCCAGCAGCTTAGCGGCGACAGGGGGTATTGGCTACACCTTC.

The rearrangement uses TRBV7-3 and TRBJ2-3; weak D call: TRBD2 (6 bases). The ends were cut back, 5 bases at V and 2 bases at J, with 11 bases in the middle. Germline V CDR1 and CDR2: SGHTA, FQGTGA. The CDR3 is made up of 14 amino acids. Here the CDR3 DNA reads TGTGCCAGCAGCCGGGACTTCTCCACAGATACGCAGTATTTT. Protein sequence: CASSRDFSTDTQYF.

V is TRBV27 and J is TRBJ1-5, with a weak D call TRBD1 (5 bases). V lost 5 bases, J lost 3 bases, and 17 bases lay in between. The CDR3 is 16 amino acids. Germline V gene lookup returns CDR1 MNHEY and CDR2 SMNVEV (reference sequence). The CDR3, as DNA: TGTGCCAGCAGTCCGCGGGGCAGGATTGTCAATCAGCCCCAGCATTTT. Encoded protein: CASSPRGRIVNQPQHF.

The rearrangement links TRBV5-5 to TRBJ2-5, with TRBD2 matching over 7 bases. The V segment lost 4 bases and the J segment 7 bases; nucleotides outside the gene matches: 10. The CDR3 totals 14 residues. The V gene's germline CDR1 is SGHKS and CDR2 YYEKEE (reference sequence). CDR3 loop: CASSVAGPRGTQYF. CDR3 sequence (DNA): TGTGCCAGCAGCGTAGCGGGCCCCCGGGGGACCCAGTACTTC.

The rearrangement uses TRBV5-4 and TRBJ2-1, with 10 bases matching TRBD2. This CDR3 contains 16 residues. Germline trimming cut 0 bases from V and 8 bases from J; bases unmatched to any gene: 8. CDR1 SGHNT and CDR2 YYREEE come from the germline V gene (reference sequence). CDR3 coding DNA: TGTGCCAGCAGCTTGGGTGCACCTAGCGGGAGCTATGAGCAGTTCTTC. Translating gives CASSLGAPSGSYEQFF.